These 5 T cell receptor beta chains originate from one sample sequenced in a study of cytomegalovirus exposure and HLA in healthy donors. The PCR ran on 60 Vbeta and 13 Jbeta primers. The data were produced by immunoSEQ multiplex PCR, yet TCRdb's version contains in-frame clones alone and is incomplete. The sample gives roughly 130,000 clones, around 80% of which show up once; roughly 5.5% is in the top ten. Sequenced: PBMCs. The receptors shown here come from a man aged 25-45 years in good health and CMV-seronegative.

The rearrangement links TRBV2 to TRBJ1-2; no reliable D call. The V end lost 4 bases, the J end lost 6 bases, and 3 bases lay between the germline ends. This CDR3 is 10 amino acids long. Germline-derived CDR1 and CDR2 are SNHLY and FYNNEI. The DNA of the CDR3 is TGTGCCAGCAGTGCAAATGGCTACACCTTC. This encodes CASSANGYTF.

The gene calls are TRBV7-9 and TRBJ2-2, with a weak D call TRBD1 (7 bases). CDR3 size: 14 residues. Trimming removed 6 bases from V and 2 bases from J, with 10 bases in between. The germline V gene encodes CDR1 SEHNR and CDR2 FQNEAQ (reference sequence). The CDR3: CASREGANTGELFF. The CDR3 nucleotides read TGTGCCAGCAGGGAGGGGGCCAACACCGGGGAGCTGTTTTTT.

The rearrangement links TRBV2 to TRBJ2-7; 12 bases are shared with TRBD2. The germline V gene encodes CDR1 SNHLY and CDR2 FYNNEI. This CDR3 region has 16 residues. The J segment lost 3 bases and the V segment lost 5 bases, leaving 8 bases of the junction unmatched. The CDR3 region has the DNA TGTGCCAGCAGTCCGACTAGCGGGGGAAAATTCTACGAGCAGTACTTC. Its translation: CASSPTSGGKFYEQYF.

The count of this clone is one. The CDR3 spells CASSGRVQNYGYTF. CDR3 DNA sequence: TGTGCCAGCAGCGGCCGGGTCCAAAACTATGGCTACACCTTC. The rearrangement links TRBV7-9 to TRBJ1-2; D is uncertain. Germline values: CDR1 SEHNR, CDR2 FQNEAQ (reference sequence). The CDR3 is 14 amino acids. Trimming removed 5 bases at V and 2 bases at J, with 12 bases between. Drawing the rest from reference TRBV7-9 and TRBJ1-2, the complete variable domain is DTGVSQNPRHKITKRGQNVTFRCDPISEHNRLYWYRQTLGQGPEFLTYFQNEAQLEKSRLLSDRFSAERPKGSFSTLEIQRTEQGDSAMYLCASSGRVQNYGYTFGSGTRLTVV.

This chain joins TRBV5-1 and TRBJ2-3, with D possibly TRBD1 on 5 matching bases. The CDR3 is 15 residues long. The V end lost 5 bases, the J end lost 0 bases, and 13 bases lay between the germline ends. Per the germline V gene, CDR1 is SGHRS and CDR2 is YFSETQ. CDR3 loop: CASSLIKGSTDTQYF. The CDR3 region has the DNA TGCGCCAGCAGTCTAATAAAGGGGAGCACAGATACGCAGTATTTT.